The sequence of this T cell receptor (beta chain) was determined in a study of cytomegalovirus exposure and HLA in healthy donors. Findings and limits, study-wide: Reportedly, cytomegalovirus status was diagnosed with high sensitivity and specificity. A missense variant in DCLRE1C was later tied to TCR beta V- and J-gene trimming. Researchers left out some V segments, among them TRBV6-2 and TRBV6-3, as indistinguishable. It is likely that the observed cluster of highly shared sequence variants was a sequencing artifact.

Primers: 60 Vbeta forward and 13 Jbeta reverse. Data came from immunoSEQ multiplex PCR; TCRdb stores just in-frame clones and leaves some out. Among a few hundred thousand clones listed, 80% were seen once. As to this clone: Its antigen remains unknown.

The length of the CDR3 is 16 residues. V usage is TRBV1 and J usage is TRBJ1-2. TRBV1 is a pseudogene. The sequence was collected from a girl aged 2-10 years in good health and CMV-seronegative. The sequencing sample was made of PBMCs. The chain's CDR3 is CTSSQDRPRGDYGYTF. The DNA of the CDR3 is TGCACCAGCAGCCAAGACCGGCCGCGGGGTGACTATGGCTACACCTTC.